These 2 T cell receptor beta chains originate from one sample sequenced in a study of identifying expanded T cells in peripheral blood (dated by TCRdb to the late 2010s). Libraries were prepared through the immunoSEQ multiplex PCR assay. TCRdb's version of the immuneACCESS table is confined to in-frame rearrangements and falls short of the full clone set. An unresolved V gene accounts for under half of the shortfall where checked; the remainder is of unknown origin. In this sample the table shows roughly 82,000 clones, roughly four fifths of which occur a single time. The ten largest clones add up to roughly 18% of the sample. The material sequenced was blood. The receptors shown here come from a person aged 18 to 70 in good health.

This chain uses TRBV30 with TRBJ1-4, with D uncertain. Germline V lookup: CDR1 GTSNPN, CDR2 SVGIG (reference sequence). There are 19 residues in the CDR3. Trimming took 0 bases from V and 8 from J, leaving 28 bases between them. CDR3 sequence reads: CAWSVRFGRAPGIEEKLFF. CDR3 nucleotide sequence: TGTGCCTGGAGTGTACGCTTCGGGAGGGCCCCGGGGATTGAAGAAAAACTGTTTTTT.

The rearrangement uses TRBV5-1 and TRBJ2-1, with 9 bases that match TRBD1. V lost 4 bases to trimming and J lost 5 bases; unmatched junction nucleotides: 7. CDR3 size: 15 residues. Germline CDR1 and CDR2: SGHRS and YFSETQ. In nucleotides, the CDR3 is TGCGCCAGCAGCCCCGGGACAGGGATCGACAATGAGCAGTTCTTC. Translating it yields CASSPGTGIDNEQFF.